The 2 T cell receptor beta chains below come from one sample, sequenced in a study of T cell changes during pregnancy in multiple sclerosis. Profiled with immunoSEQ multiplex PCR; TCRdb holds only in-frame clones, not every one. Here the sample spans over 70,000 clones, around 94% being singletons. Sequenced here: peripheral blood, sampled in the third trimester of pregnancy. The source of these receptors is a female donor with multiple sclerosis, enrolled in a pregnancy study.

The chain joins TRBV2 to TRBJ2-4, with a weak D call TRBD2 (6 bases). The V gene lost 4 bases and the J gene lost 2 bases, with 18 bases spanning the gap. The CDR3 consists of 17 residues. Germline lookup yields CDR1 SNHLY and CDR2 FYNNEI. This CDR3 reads CASSGDLPGVTKNIQYF. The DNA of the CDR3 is TGTGCCAGCAGTGGGGACTTACCGGGCGTAACCAAAAACATTCAGTACTTC.

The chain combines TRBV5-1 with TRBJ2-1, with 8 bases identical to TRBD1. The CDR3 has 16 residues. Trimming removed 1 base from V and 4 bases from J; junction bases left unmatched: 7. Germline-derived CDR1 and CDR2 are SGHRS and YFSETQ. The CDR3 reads CASSLRAGTGYNEQFF. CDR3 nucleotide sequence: TGCGCCAGCAGCTTGAGGGCCGGGACAGGATACAATGAGCAGTTCTTC.